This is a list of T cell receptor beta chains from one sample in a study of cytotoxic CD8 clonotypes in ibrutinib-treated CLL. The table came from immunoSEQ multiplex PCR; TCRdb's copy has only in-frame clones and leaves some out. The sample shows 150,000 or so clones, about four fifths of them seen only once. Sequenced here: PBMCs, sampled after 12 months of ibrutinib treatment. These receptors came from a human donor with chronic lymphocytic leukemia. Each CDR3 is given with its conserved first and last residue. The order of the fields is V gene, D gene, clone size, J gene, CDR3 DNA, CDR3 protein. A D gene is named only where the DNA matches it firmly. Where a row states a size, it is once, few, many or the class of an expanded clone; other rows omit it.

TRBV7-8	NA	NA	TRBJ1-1	TGTGCCAGCAGCTTAGGCAGGAACACTGAAGCTTTCTTT	CASSLGRNTEAFF
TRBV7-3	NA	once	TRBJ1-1	TGTGCCAGCAGCTTGACAGGCGAGAACACTGAAGCTTTCTTT	CASSLTGENTEAFF
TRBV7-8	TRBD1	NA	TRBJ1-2	TGTGCCAGCAGCTTCGTATACAGGGGGCTTAGTGGCTACACCTTC	CASSFVYRGLSGYTF
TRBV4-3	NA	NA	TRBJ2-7	TGCGCCAGCAGCCAAGATCTGGGGGCCCCCTACGAGCAGTACTTC	CASSQDLGAPYEQYF
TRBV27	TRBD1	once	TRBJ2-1	TGTGCCAGCAGTTTACGGACAGGGGACAATGAGCAGTTCTTC	CASSLRTGDNEQFF
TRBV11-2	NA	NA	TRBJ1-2	TGTGCCAGCAGCTTATTGCTGGCCTCAATGGCCTCCACCTTC	CASSLLLASMASTF
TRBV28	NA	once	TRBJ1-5	TGTGCCAGCAGTTTAATGAGGGATACGAGGAATCAGCCCCAGCATTTT	CASSLMRDTRNQPQHF
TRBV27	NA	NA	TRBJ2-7	TGTGCCAGCAGTTTATGGGGGGGCGACCCCTACGAGCAGTACTTC	CASSLWGGDPYEQYF
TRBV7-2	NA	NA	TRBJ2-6	TGTGCCAGCAGCTTAGTCTTTAATGGGGCCAACGTCCTGACTTTC	CASSLVFNGANVLTF
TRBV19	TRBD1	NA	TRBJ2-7	TGTGCCAGTAGTATACCGGGACAGGGCGTCCACGAGCAGTACTTC	CASSIPGQGVHEQYF
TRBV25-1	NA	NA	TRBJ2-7	TGTGCCAGCAGTGTGGGCTACGAGCAGTACTTC	CASSVGYEQYF
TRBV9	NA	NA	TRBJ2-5	TGTGCCAGCAGCGTTTGGGGGGGGCTGGGAGAGACCCAGTACTTC	CASSVWGGLGETQYF
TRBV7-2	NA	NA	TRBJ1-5	TGTGCCAGCAGCTTTTTCGGGGGTTCTGCCCAGCATTTT	CASSFFGGSAQHF
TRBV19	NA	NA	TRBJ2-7	TGTGCCAGTAGTATCCGGGGTGGTGAGCAGTACTTC	CASSIRGGEQYF
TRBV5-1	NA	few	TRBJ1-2	TGCGCCAGCAGCTTAGGACAAGCTAACTATGGCTACACCTTC	CASSLGQANYGYTF
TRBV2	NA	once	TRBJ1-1	TGTGCCAGCAGGAGGGTAGAAAGCAGCACTGAAGCTTTCTTT	CASRRVESSTEAFF
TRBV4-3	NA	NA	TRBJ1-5	TGCGCCAGCAGCCACATAGAGGGGAGCCAGCCCCAGCATTTT	CASSHIEGSQPQHF
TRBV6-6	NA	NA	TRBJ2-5	TGTGCCAGCAGGTTTGGCGGGGTTTTAGGGGAGACCCAGTACTTC	CASRFGGVLGETQYF
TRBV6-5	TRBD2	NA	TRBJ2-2	TGTGCCAGCAGTTCGGCTAGCGGGAGCACCGGGGAGCTGTTTTTT	CASSSASGSTGELFF
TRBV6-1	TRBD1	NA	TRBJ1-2	TGTGCCGGACAGGGGGCCAACTATGGCTACACCTTC	CAGQGANYGYTF
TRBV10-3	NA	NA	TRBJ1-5	TGTGCCATCGGGGCACAGGGTTTCAATCAGCCCCAGCATTTT	CAIGAQGFNQPQHF
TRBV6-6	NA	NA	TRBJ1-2	TGTGCCAGCAGTTACTCGTTTAGGGATGATGGCTACACCTTC	CASSYSFRDDGYTF